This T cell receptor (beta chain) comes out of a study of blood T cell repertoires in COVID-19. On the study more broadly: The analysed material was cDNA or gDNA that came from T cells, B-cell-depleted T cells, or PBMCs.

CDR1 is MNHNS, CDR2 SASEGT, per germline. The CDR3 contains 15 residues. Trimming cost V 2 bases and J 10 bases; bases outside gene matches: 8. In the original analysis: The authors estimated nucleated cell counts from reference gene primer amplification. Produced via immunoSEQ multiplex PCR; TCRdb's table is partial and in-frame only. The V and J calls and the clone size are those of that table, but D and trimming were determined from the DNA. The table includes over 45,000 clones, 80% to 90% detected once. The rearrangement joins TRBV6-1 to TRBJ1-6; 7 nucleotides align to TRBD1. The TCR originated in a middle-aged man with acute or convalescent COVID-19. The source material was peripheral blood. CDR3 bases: TGTGCCAGCAGTGAAATTGGCAGGGGGAACTCACCCCTCCACTTT. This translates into CASSEIGRGNSPLHF.